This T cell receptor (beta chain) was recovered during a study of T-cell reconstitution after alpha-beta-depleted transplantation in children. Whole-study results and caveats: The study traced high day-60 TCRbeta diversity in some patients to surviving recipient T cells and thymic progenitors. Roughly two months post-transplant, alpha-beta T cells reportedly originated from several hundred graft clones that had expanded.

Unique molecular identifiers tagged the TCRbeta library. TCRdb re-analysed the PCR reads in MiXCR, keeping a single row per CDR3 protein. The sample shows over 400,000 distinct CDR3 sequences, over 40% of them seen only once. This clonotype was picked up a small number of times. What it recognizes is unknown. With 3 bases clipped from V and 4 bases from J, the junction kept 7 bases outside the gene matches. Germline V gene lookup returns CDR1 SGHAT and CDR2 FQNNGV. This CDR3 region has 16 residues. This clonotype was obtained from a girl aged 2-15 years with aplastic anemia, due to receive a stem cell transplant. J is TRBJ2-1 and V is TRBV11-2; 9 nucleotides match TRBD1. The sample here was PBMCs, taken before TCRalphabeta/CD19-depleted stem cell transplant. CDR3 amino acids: CASSFRGTGRYNEQFF. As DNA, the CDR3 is TGTGCCAGCAGCTTTCGAGGGACAGGGCGATACAATGAGCAGTTCTTC.